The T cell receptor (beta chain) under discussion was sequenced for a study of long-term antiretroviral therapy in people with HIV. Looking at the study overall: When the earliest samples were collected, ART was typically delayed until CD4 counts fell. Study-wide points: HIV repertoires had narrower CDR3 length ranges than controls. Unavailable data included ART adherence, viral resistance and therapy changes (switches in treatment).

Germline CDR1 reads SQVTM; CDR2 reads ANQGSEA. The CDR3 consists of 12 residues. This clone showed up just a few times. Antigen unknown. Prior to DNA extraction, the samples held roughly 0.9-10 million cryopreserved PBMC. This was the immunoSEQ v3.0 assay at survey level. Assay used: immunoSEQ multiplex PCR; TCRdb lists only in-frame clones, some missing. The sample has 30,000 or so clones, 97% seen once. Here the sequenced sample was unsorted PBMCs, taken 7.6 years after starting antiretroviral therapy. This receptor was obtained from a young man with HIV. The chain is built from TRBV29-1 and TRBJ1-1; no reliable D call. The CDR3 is CTAEEGNTEAFF. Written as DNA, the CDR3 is TGCACCGCGGAGGAGGGGAACACTGAAGCTTTCTTT.